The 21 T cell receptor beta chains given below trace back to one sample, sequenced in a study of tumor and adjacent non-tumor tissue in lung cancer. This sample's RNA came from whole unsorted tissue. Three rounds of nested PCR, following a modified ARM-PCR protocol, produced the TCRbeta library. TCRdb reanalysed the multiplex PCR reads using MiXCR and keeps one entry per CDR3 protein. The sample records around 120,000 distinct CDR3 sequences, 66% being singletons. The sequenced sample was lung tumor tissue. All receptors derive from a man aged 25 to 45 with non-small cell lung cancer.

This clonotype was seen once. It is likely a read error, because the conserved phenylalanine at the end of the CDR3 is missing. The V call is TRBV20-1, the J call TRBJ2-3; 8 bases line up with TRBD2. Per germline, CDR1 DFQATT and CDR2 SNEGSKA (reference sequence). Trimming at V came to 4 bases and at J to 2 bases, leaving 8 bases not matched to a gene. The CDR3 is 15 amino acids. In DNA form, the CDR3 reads TGCAGTGCTACCGGGGGGGTCGGGAACACAGATACGCAGTATCCT. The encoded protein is CSATGGVGNTDTQYP.

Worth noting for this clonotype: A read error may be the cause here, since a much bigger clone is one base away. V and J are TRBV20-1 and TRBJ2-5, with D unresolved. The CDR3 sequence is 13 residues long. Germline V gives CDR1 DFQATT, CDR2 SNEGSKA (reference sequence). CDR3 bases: TGCGGTGCTAGTTCAACATCGGTAGAGACCCAGTACTTC. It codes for CGASSTSVETQYF.

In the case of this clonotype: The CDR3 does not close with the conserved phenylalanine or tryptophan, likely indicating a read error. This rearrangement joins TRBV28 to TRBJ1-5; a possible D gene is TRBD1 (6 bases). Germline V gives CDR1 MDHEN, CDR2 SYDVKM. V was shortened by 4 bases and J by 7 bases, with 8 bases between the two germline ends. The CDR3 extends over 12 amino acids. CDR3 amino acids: CASSWGQQPQHY. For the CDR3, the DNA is TGTGCCAGCAGTTGGGGGCAGCAGCCCCAGCATTAT.

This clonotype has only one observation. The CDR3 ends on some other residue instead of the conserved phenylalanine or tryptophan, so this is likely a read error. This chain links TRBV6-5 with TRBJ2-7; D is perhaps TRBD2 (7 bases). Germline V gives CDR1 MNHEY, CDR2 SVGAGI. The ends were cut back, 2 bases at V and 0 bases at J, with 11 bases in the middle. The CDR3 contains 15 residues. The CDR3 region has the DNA TGTGCCAGCAGTTACCGAAGGGGGGGCTCCTACGAGCAGTACATC. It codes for CASSYRRGGSYEQYI.

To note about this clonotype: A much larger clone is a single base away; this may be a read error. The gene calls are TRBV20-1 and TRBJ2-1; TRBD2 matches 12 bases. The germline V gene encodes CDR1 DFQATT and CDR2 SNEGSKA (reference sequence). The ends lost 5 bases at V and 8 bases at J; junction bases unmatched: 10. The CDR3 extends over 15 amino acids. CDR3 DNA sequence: TGCAGTGCTCGCACTAGCGGGGGGCTCTCCGATGAGCAGTTCTTC. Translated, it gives CSARTSGGLSDEQFF.

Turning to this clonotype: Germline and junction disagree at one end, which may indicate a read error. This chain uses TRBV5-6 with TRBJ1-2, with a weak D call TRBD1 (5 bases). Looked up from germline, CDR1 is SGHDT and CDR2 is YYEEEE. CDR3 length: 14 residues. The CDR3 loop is CANSLKRQTYGYTF. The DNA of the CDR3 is TGTGCCAACAGCTTGAAGCGACAGACCTATGGCTACACCTTC.

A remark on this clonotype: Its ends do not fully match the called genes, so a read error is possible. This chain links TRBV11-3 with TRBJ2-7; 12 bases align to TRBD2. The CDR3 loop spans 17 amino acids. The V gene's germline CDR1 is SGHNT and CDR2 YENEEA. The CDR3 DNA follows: TGTACCAGCAGCTTAATAAGACTAGCGGGGGCTACTTACGAGCAGTACTTC. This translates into CTSSLIRLAGATYEQYF.

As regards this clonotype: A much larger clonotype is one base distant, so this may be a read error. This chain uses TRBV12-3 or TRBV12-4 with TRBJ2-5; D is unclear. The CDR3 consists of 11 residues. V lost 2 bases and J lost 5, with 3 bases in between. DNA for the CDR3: TGTGCCAGCAGTTTATCTGAGACCCAGTACTTC. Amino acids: CASSLSETQYF.

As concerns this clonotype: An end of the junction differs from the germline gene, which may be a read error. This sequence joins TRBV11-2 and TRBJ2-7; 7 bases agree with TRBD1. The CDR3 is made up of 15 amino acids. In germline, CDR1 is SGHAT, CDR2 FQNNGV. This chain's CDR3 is CASSPVRRQGHEQYF. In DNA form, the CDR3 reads TGTGCCAGCAGCCCGGTCCGGCGACAGGGACACGAACAGTACTTC.

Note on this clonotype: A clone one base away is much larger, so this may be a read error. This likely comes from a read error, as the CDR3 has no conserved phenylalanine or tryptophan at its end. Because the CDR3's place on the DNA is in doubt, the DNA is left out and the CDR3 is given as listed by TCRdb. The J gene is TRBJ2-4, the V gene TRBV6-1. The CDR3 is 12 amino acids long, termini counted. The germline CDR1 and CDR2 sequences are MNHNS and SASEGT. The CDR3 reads CASSEHRSASDI.

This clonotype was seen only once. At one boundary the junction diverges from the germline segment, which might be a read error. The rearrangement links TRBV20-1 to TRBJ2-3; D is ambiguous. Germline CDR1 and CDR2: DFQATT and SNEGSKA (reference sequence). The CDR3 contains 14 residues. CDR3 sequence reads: CNASPHYRIDTQYF. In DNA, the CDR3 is TGCAATGCTTCCCCCCATTATAGGATAGATACGCAGTATTTT.

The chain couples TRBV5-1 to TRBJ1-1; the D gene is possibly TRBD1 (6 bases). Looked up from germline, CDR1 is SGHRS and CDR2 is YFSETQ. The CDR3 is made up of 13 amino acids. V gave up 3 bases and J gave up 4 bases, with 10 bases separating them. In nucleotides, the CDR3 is TGCGCCAGCAGCTGGACACAGGGCACTGAAGCTTTCTTT. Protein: CASSWTQGTEAFF.

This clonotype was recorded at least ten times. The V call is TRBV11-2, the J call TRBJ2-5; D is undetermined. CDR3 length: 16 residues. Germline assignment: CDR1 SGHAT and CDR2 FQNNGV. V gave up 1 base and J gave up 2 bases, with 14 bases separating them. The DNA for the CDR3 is TGTGCCAGCAGCTTAGCTGTGGGGTCGGCTCAAGAGACCCAGTACTTC. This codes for CASSLAVGSAQETQYF.

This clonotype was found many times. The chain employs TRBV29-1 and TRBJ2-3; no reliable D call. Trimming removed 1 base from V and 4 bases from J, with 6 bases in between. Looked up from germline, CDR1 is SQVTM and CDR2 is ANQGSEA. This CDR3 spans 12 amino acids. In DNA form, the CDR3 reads TGCAGCGTTGAAGCGGGCCCAGATACGCAGTATTTT. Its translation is CSVEAGPDTQYF.

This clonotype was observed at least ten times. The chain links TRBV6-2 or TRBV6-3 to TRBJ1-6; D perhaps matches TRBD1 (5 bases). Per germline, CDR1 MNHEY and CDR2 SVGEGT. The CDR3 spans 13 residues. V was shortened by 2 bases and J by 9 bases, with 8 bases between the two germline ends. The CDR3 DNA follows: TGTGCCAGCAGTTACCACCAGGGTTCACCCCTCCACTTT. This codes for CASSYHQGSPLHF.

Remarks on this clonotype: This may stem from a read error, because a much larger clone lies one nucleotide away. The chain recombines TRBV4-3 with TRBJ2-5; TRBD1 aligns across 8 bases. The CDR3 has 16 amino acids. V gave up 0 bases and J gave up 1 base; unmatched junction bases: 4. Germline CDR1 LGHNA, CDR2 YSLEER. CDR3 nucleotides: TGCGCCAGCAGCCAAGATCTCGACAGGGGCCAAGAGACCCAGTACTTC. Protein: CASSQDLDRGQETQYF.

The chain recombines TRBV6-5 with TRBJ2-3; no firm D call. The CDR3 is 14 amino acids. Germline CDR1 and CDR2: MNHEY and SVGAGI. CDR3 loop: CAISYSPLEDTQYF. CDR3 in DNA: TGTGCTATCAGTTACTCCCCGTTAGAGGATACGCAGTATTTT.

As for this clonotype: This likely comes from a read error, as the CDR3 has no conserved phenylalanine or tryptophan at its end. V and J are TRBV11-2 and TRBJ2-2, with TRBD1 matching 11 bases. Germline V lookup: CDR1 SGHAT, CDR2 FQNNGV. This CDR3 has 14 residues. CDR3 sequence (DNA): TGTGCCAACAGCCGGACAGGGGGCCCCGGGGAGCTGTTTTCT. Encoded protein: CANSRTGGPGELFS.

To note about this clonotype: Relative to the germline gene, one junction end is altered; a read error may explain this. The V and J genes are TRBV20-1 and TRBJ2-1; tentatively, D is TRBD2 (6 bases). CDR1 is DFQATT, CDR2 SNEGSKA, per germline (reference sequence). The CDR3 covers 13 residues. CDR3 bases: TGCAGTGCTAGACGGGACTCAGGGAATGAGCAGTTCTTT. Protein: CSARRDSGNEQFF.

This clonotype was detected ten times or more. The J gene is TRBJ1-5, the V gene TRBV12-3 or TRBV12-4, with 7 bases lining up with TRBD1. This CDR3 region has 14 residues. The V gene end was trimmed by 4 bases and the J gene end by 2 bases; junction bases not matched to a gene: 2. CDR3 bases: TGTGCCAGCAGTTACGGGACAGGCAATCAGCCCCAGCATTTT. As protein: CASSYGTGNQPQHF.

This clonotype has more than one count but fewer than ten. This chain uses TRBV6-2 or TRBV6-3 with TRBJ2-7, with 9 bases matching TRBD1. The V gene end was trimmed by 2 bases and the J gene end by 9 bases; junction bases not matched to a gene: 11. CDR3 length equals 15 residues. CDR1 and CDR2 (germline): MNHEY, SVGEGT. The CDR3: CASSYAGQGPPGQYF. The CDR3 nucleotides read TGTGCCAGCAGTTACGCGGGACAGGGACCTCCAGGGCAGTACTTC.